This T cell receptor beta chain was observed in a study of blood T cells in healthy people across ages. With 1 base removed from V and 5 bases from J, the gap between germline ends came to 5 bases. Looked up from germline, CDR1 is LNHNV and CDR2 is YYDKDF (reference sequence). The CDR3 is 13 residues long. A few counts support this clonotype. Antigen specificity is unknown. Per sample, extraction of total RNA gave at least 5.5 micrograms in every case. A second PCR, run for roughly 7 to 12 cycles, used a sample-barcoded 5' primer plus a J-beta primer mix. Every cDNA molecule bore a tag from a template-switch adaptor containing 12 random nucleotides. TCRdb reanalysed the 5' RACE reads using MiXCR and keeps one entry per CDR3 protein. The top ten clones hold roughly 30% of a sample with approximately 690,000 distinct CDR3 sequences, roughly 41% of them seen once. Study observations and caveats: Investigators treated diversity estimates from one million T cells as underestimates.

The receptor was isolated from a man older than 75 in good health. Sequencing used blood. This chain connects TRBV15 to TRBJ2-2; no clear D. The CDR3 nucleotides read TGTGCCACCAGCAGAGCTGGGACCGGGGAGCTGTTTTTT. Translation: CATSRAGTGELFF.